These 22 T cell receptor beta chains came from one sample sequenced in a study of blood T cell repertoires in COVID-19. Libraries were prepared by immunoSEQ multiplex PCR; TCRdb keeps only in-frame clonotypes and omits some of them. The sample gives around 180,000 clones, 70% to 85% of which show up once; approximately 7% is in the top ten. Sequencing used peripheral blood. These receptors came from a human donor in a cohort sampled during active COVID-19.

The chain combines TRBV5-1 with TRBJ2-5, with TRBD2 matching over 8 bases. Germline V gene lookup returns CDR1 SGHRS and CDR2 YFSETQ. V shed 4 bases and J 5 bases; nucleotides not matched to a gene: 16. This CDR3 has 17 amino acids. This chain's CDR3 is CASSGPGTRPSGETQYF. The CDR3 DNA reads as TGCGCCAGCAGCGGGCCCGGGACTAGGCCCTCGGGGGAGACCCAGTACTTC.

DNA for the CDR3: TGTGCCAGCAGCTTAGGGCGGGGTTCCAATCAGCCCCAGCATTTT. Its protein product is CASSLGRGSNQPQHF. The gene calls are TRBV13 and TRBJ1-5; unclear D gene. V lost 0 bases to trimming and J lost 3 bases, with 9 bases between them. CDR1 and CDR2 (germline): PRHDT, FYEKMQ (reference sequence). The CDR3 is 15 residues long.

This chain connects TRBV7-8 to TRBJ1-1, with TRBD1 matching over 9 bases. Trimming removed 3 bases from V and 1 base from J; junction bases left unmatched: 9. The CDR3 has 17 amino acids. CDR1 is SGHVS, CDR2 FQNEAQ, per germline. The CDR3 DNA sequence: TGTGCCAGCAGCTTGCACTTCTTACAGGGGGCGAACACTGAAGCTTTCTTT. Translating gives CASSLHFLQGANTEAFF.

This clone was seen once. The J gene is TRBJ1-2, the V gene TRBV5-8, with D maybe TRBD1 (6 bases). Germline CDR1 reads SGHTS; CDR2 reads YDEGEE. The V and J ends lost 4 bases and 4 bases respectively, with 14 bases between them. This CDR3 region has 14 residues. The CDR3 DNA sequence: TGTGCCAGCAGCCCCCTGACAGGCGGCTATGGCTACACCTTC. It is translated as CASSPLTGGYGYTF.

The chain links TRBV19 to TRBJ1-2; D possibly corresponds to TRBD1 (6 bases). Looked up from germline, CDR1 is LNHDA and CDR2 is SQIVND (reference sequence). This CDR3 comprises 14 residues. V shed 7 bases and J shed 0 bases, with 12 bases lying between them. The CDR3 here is CASTRTATNYGYTF. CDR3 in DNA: TGTGCCAGTACCCGGACAGCTACTAACTATGGCTACACCTTC.

CDR3 protein: CASSKPGEGANEKLFF. CDR3 DNA sequence: TGTGCCAGTAGCAAACCGGGCGAGGGGGCTAATGAAAAACTGTTTTTT. The chain couples TRBV19 to TRBJ1-4; perhaps TRBD1 as D (6 bases). The CDR3 length is 16 residues. CDR1 and CDR2 (germline): LNHDA, SQIVND (reference sequence). The V gene lost 6 bases and the J gene lost 3 bases, with 17 bases spanning the gap.

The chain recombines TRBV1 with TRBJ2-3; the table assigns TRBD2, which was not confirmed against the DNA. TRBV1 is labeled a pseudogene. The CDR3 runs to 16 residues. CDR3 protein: CTSSPRTSPRTDTQYF. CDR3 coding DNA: TGCACCAGCAGCCCCCGGACTAGCCCGCGCACAGATACGCAGTATTTT.

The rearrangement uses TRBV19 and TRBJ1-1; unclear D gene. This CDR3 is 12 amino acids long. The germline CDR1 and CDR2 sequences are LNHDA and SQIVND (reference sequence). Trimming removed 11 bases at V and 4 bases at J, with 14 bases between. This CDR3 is CASKVGGTEAFF. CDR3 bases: TGTGCCTCCAAGGTGGGAGGCACTGAAGCTTTCTTT. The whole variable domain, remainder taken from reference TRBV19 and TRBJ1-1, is DGGITQSPKYLFRKEGQNVTLSCEQNLNHDAMYWYRQDPGQGLRLIYYSQIVNDFQKGDIAEGYSVSREKKESFPLTVTSAQKNPTAFYLCASKVGGTEAFFGQGTRLTVV.

The CDR3 protein is CASGLTATTNQPQHF. Here the CDR3 DNA reads TGTGCCAGCGGACTGACTGCTACGACCAATCAGCCCCAGCATTTT. This chain connects TRBV6-6 to TRBJ1-5; D is ambiguous. Germline V CDR1 and CDR2: MNHNY, SVGAGI (reference sequence). The CDR3 loop spans 15 amino acids. With 8 bases removed from V and 3 bases from J, the gap between germline ends came to 17 bases.

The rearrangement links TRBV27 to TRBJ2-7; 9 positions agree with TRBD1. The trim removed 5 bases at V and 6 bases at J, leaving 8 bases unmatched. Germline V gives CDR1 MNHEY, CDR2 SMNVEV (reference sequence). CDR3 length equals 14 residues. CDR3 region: CASSITGQGLEQYF. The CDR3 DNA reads TGTGCCAGCAGTATTACGGGACAGGGACTCGAGCAGTACTTC.

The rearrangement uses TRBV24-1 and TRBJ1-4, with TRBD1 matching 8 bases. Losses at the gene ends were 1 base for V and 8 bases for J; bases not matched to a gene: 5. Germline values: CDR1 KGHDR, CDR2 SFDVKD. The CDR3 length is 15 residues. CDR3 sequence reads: CATSDLTGGYEKLFF. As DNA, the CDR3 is TGTGCCACCAGTGATTTAACAGGGGGATACGAAAAACTGTTTTTT.

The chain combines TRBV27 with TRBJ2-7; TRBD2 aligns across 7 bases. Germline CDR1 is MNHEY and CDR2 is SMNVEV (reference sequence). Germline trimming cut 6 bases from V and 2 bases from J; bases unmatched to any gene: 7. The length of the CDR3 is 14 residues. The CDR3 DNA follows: TGTGCCAGCAGCCCCCCGGGACTACCCTACGAGCAGTACTTC. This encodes CASSPPGLPYEQYF.

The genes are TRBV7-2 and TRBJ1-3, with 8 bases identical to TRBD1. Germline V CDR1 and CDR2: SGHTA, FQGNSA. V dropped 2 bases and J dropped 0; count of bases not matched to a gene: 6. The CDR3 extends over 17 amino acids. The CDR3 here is CASSLTLGTGSGNTIYF. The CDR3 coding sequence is TGTGCCAGCAGCTTAACCCTCGGGACAGGCTCTGGAAACACCATATATTTT.

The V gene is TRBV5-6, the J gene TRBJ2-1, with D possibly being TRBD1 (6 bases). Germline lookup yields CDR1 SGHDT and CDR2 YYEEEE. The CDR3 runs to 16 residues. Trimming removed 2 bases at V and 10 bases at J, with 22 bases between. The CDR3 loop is CASSLGVGDNPMEQFF. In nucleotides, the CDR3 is TGTGCCAGCAGCTTAGGGGTGGGGGACAACCCTATGGAGCAGTTCTTC.

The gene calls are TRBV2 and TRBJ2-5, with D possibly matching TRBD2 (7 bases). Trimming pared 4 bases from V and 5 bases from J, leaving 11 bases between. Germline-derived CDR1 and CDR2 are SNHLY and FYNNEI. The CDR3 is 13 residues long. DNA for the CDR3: TGTGCCAGCAGTGTCGGGGGGCTGGAGACCCAGTACTTC. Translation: CASSVGGLETQYF.

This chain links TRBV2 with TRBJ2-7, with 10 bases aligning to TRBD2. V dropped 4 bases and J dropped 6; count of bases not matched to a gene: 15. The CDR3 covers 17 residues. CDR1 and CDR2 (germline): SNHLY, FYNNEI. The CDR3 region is CASSVSRSGGALREQYF. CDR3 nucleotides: TGTGCCAGCAGTGTGAGTAGGAGCGGGGGGGCTCTGCGCGAGCAGTACTTC. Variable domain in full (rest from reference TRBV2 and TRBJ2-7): EPEVTQTPSHQVTQMGQEVILRCVPISNHLYFYWYRQILGQKVEFLVSFYNNEISEKSEIFDDQFSVERPDGSNFTLKIRSTKLEDSAMYFCASSVSRSGGALREQYFGPGTRLTVT.

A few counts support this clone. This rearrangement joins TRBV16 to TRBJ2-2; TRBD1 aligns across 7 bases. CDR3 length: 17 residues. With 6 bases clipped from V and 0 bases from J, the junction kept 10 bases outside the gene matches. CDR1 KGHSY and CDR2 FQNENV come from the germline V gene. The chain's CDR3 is CASSPLPGQSNTGELFF. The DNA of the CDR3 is TGTGCCAGCAGTCCTTTACCGGGACAGTCGAACACCGGGGAGCTGTTTTTT.

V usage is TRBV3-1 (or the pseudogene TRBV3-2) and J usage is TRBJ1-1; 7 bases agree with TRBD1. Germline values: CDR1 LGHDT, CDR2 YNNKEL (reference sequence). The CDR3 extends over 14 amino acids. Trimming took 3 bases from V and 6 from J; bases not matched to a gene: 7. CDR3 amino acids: CASSHTQGVSEAFF. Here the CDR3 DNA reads TGTGCCAGCAGCCATACTCAGGGGGTCTCTGAAGCTTTCTTT.

This CDR3 reads CASSGTGYNEQFF. Written as DNA, the CDR3 is TGTGCCAGCAGCGGGACAGGGTACAATGAGCAGTTCTTC. The chain combines TRBV9 with TRBJ2-1, with 8 bases that match TRBD1. The CDR3 spans 13 residues. Per germline, CDR1 SGDLS and CDR2 YYNGEE. V lost 3 bases to trimming and J lost 4 bases; unmatched junction nucleotides: 0. The full variable domain, in which reference TRBV9 and TRBJ2-1 provide the parts outside the CDR3, is DSGVTQTPKHLITATGQRVTLRCSPRSGDLSVYWYQQSLDQGLQFLIQYYNGEERAKGNILERFSAQQFPDLHSELNLSSLELGDSALYFCASSGTGYNEQFFGPGTRLTVL.

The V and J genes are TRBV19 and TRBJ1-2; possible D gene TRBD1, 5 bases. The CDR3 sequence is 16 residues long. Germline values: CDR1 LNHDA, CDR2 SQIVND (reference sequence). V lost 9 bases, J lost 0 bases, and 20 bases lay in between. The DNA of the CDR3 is TGTGCCAGCCTGAGCGGGGCAACCTTCGCTAACTATGGCTACACCTTC. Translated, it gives CASLSGATFANYGYTF.

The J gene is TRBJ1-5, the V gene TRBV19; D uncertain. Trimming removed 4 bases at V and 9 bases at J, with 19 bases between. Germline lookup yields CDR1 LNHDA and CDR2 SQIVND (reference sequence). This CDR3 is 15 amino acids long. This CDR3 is CASSTTEGFELPQHF. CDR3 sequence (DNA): TGTGCCAGTAGTACCACCGAGGGCTTTGAATTGCCCCAGCATTTT. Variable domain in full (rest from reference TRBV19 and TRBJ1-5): DGGITQSPKYLFRKEGQNVTLSCEQNLNHDAMYWYRQDPGQGLRLIYYSQIVNDFQKGDIAEGYSVSREKKESFPLTVTSAQKNPTAFYLCASSTTEGFELPQHFGDGTRLSIL.

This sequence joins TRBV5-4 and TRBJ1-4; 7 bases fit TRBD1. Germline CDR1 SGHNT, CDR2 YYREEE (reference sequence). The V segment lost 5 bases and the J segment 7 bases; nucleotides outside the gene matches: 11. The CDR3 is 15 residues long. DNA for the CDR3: TGTGCCAGCAGTGAGGCGGGACAGATTTCTGAAAAACTGTTTTTT. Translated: CASSEAGQISEKLFF.